This entry lists 29 T cell receptor beta chains sequenced from one sample in a study of cytomegalovirus exposure and HLA in healthy donors. PCR used 60 Vbeta primers and 13 Jbeta primers. Sequencing was performed with immunoSEQ multiplex PCR; in TCRdb, only in-frame clones are kept and a portion is missing. This sample has 150,000 or so clones; 80% occur once, and the top ten carry about 15%. The specimen sequenced was PBMCs. The source of these receptors is a woman aged 40-49 years in good health and CMV-seronegative.

A single count supports this clone. The chain combines TRBV25-1 with TRBJ2-5; D perhaps matches TRBD1 (5 bases). Germline loops: CDR1 MGHDK, CDR2 SYGVNS. Trimming stripped 8 bases from V and 2 bases from J, with 18 bases between. The CDR3 has 15 residues. The CDR3 spells CASGVQQAVQETQYF. DNA of the CDR3: TGTGCCAGCGGAGTCCAACAGGCCGTACAAGAGACCCAGTACTTC.

The chain has TRBV21-1 and TRBJ1-1; no DNA check was done on the table's D call, TRBD1. TRBV21-1 is flagged as a pseudogene. This CDR3 is 14 amino acids long. This chain's CDR3 is CASRDRAGGTEAFF. CDR3 DNA: TGTGCCAGCCGCGACAGGGCCGGGGGCACTGAAGCTTTCTTT.

This chain joins TRBV7-3 and TRBJ2-1; D gene unclear. Trimming pared 2 bases from V and 8 bases from J, leaving 13 bases between. From germline, CDR1 is SGHTA and CDR2 FQGTGA. This CDR3 contains 14 residues. The CDR3 spells CASSLGPPWDEQFF. The CDR3 DNA reads TGTGCCAGCAGCTTAGGGCCCCCATGGGATGAGCAGTTCTTC.

The V and J genes are TRBV4-1 and TRBJ1-1; D unresolved. V was trimmed by 4 bases and J by 0 bases, leaving 12 bases between them. The CDR3 has 15 amino acids. Germline CDR1 MGHRA, CDR2 YSYEKL. CDR3 sequence reads: CASSPPDFLNTEAFF. The DNA for the CDR3 is TGCGCCAGCAGCCCGCCCGACTTCCTGAACACTGAAGCTTTCTTT.

This sequence joins TRBV19 and TRBJ1-2; D gene unclear. The CDR3 length is 18 residues. V lost 6 bases to trimming and J lost 0 bases, with 23 bases between them. CDR1 and CDR2 (germline): LNHDA, SQIVND (reference sequence). CDR3 loop: CASSSSPPSAITNYGYTF. The CDR3 nucleotides read TGTGCCAGTAGCTCATCCCCCCCATCAGCGATCACTAACTATGGCTACACCTTC.

The chain recombines TRBV5-1 with TRBJ2-1, with a tentative D call TRBD2 (5 bases). With 2 bases removed from V and 2 bases from J, the gap between germline ends came to 8 bases. This CDR3 spans 14 amino acids. Germline V gene lookup returns CDR1 SGHRS and CDR2 YFSETQ. The CDR3 coding sequence is TGCGCCAGCAGCTTCCAGGAGGCCTACAATGAGCAGTTCTTC. Its protein product is CASSFQEAYNEQFF.

Only a few counts were recorded for this clone. The chain is built from TRBV28 and TRBJ1-5; 9 nucleotides match TRBD1. The J segment lost 7 bases and the V segment lost 10 bases, leaving 8 bases of the junction unmatched. CDR3 length: 13 amino acids. Germline V gene data show CDR1 as MDHEN and CDR2 as SYDVKM. CDR3 residues: CAIGTGSHQPQHF. As DNA, the CDR3 is TGTGCCATCGGGACAGGGTCCCACCAGCCCCAGCATTTT.

The chain uses TRBV19 and TRBJ2-3; 7 bases are a match to TRBD2. Trimming at V came to 3 bases and at J to 0 bases, leaving 3 bases not matched to a gene. This CDR3 is built from 15 residues. Germline V gene sequence: CDR1 LNHDA, CDR2 SQIVND (reference sequence). CDR3 nucleotide sequence: TGTGCCAGTAGTATTACGGGGGGTAGCACAGATACGCAGTATTTT. The encoded protein is CASSITGGSTDTQYF.

V and J are TRBV18 and TRBJ1-1; TRBD1 matches 7 bases. The CDR3 is made up of 15 amino acids. Germline V gene data show CDR1 as KGHSH and CDR2 as LQKENI. V gave up 3 bases and J gave up 0 bases; unmatched junction bases: 4. CDR3 in DNA: TGTGCCAGCTCACCGAAACAGGGGATGAACACTGAAGCTTTCTTT. Protein product: CASSPKQGMNTEAFF.

This clone showed up just once. The rearrangement uses TRBV6-5 and TRBJ1-1; 7 nucleotides align to TRBD1. Germline lookup yields CDR1 MNHEY and CDR2 SVGAGI. There are 14 residues in the CDR3. V lost 6 bases to trimming and J lost 4 bases; unmatched junction nucleotides: 8. CDR3 DNA sequence: TGTGCCAGCAGAAAGAAATCAGGGGGCACTGAAGCTTTCTTT. Its protein is CASRKKSGGTEAFF.

This clone was seen only a few times. The chain has TRBV9 and TRBJ1-2; 9 nucleotides align to TRBD1. The germline V gene encodes CDR1 SGDLS and CDR2 YYNGEE. There are 13 residues in the CDR3. The V segment lost 4 bases and the J segment 7 bases; nucleotides outside the gene matches: 5. CDR3 sequence: CASSQGTGLGYTF. Written as DNA, the CDR3 is TGTGCCAGCAGCCAAGGGACAGGGCTTGGCTACACCTTC.

The gene calls are TRBV7-8 and TRBJ2-2, with TRBD2 matching over 10 bases. Germline values: CDR1 SGHVS, CDR2 FQNEAQ. Unmatched junction bases numbered 7, after V lost 0 bases and J lost 3 bases. This CDR3 region has 18 residues. CDR3 DNA: TGTGCCAGCAGCTTAGCCCGCCGGCTAGCGGGAGACACCGGGGAGCTGTTTTTT. Translated: CASSLARRLAGDTGELFF.

This sequence joins TRBV7-2 and TRBJ2-7; D is possibly TRBD1 (6 bases). V was trimmed by 5 bases and J by 4 bases, leaving 18 bases between them. The length of the CDR3 is 15 residues. The V gene's germline CDR1 is SGHTA and CDR2 FQGNSA. The CDR3 nucleotides are TGTGCCAGCAGCCCCTCCGGGACATCCGTATACGAGCAGTACTTC. The encoded protein is CASSPSGTSVYEQYF. The variable domain in full, with the rest retrieved from reference TRBV7-2 and TRBJ2-7, is GAGVSQSPSNKVTEKGKDVELRCDPISGHTALYWYRQSLGQGLEFLIYFQGNSAPDKSGLPSDRFSAERTGGSVSTLTIQRTQQEDSAVYLCASSPSGTSVYEQYFGPGTRLTVT.

This clone was detected once. The chain carries TRBV15 and TRBJ1-1, with D possibly being TRBD1 (6 bases). CDR3 size: 16 residues. Germline CDR1 reads LNHNV; CDR2 reads YYDKDF (reference sequence). Trimming removed 5 bases at V and 2 bases at J, with 18 bases between. CDR3 coding DNA: TGTGCCACCAGCGCTCCCGGGCGGGGGCTTAACACTGAAGCTTTCTTT. Translated, it gives CATSAPGRGLNTEAFF.

The chain is built from TRBV11-2 and TRBJ1-1; 10 positions match TRBD1. V trimming: 6 bases; J trimming: 2 bases; junction bases outside the gene matches: 3. CDR3 length: 14 amino acids. Germline V lookup: CDR1 SGHAT, CDR2 FQNNGV. CDR3 residues: CASSRDRGNTEAFF. The CDR3, as DNA: TGTGCCAGCAGTCGGGACAGGGGAAACACTGAAGCTTTCTTT. Drawing the rest from reference TRBV11-2 and TRBJ1-1, the complete variable domain is EAGVAQSPRYKIIEKRQSVAFWCNPISGHATLYWYQQILGQGPKLLIQFQNNGVVDDSQLPKDRFSAERLKGVDSTLKIQPAKLEDSAVYLCASSRDRGNTEAFFGQGTRLTVV.

The genes are TRBV23-1 and TRBJ2-3; 8 nucleotides match TRBD1. TRBV23-1 is marked as an open reading frame, function uncertain. This CDR3 is built from 15 residues. The junction had 3 bases not matched to a gene; V was cut back by 0 bases and J by 4 bases. CDR3 loop: CASSQSRQGSDTQYF. CDR3 bases: TGCGCCAGCAGTCAATCTCGACAGGGGTCAGATACGCAGTATTTT.

The rearrangement joins TRBV4-2 to TRBJ2-3; possibly TRBD2 for D (6 bases). V dropped 1 base and J dropped 6 bases, with 17 bases sitting between them. CDR3 length: 16 amino acids. Looked up from germline, CDR1 is LGHNA and CDR2 is YNFKEQ. The CDR3 reads CASSQGVGGGGDTQYF. CDR3 nucleotides: TGTGCCAGCAGCCAAGGGGTGGGAGGAGGTGGGGATACGCAGTATTTT.

This clone appeared many times. The V gene is TRBV7-6, the J gene TRBJ2-7, with D maybe TRBD2 (5 bases). Per germline, CDR1 SGHVS and CDR2 FNYEAQ. This CDR3 has 13 amino acids. Trimming stripped 5 bases from V and 3 bases from J, with 11 bases between. In DNA, the CDR3 is TGTGCCAGCAGCCCGAGCCGGGGCTACGAGCAGTACTTC. Its protein is CASSPSRGYEQYF.

This clone has just one count. This chain uses TRBV29-1 with TRBJ2-1; D is possibly TRBD2 (6 bases). The ends were cut back, 1 base at V and 2 bases at J, with 9 bases in the middle. Germline-derived CDR1 and CDR2 are SQVTM and ANQGSEA. The CDR3 runs 14 residues. CDR3 coding DNA: TGCAGCGTTGAAGGTGGGGAGGCCTACAATGAGCAGTTCTTC. It translates to CSVEGGEAYNEQFF.

This sequence joins TRBV4-3 and TRBJ2-1, with 11 bases fitting TRBD1. CDR1 is LGHNA, CDR2 YSLEER, per germline. This CDR3 has 15 residues. V lost 3 bases and J lost 7; bases outside the gene matches: 5. The CDR3 sequence is CASSHAGTGGNEQFF. The CDR3 DNA sequence: TGCGCCAGCAGCCACGCCGGGACAGGGGGGAATGAGCAGTTCTTC.

The chain couples TRBV4-3 to TRBJ2-3; 8 bases fit TRBD1. V gave up 1 base and J gave up 7 bases; unmatched junction bases: 7. Germline V gives CDR1 LGHNA, CDR2 YSLEER. There are 15 residues in the CDR3. The CDR3 nucleotides are TGCGCCAGCAGCCAAGGGACAGGGACGATTCATACGCAGTATTTT. Protein sequence: CASSQGTGTIHTQYF.

This clone has just a few counts. This chain's CDR3 is CATRGPNTGELFF. CDR3 coding DNA: TGTGCCACCCGCGGCCCGAACACCGGGGAGCTGTTTTTT. J is TRBJ2-2 and V is TRBV28, with unresolved D. CDR1 is MDHEN, CDR2 SYDVKM, per germline. The CDR3 is 13 amino acids. The V end lost 10 bases, the J end lost 0 bases, and 9 bases lay between the germline ends.

V gene TRBV5-6 combines with J gene TRBJ2-7; the match to TRBD1 covers 8 bases. Germline CDR1 and CDR2: SGHDT and YYEEEE. V lost 3 bases, J lost 7 bases, and 12 bases stayed unmatched. This CDR3 region has 15 residues. The CDR3 reads CASSYLDREGVEQYF. For the CDR3, the DNA is TGTGCCAGCAGCTATTTGGACAGGGAAGGCGTTGAGCAGTACTTC.

This clone was counted a single time. This chain links TRBV7-9 with TRBJ1-1; tentatively, D is TRBD1 (5 bases). V was clipped by 6 bases and J by 0 bases, with 8 bases between them. Germline lookup yields CDR1 SEHNR and CDR2 FQNEAQ (reference sequence). The CDR3 spans 13 residues. CDR3: CASSRQMNTEAFF. The CDR3 DNA is TGTGCCAGCAGTCGACAGATGAACACTGAAGCTTTCTTT.

The V gene is TRBV4-3, the J gene TRBJ2-2; TRBD2 is a possible D gene (6 bases). The CDR3 runs to 15 residues. V lost 4 bases, J lost 0 bases, and 9 bases lay in between. Per germline, CDR1 LGHNA and CDR2 YSLEER. The CDR3 loop is CASSRGGTNTGELFF. As DNA, the CDR3 is TGCGCCAGCAGCCGCGGAGGGACGAACACCGGGGAGCTGTTTTTT.

This clone came up once. The chain employs TRBV15 and TRBJ2-2; a weak D match, TRBD2 (5 bases). V was pared by 0 bases and J by 4 bases, with 9 bases between. This CDR3 has 15 amino acids. The V gene's germline CDR1 is LNHNV and CDR2 YYDKDF (reference sequence). CDR3 amino acids: CATSRDGSGTGELFF. The DNA of the CDR3 is TGTGCCACCAGCAGAGATGGGAGCGGCACCGGGGAGCTGTTTTTT.

V usage is TRBV18 and J usage is TRBJ1-5; no definite D call. This CDR3 has 15 amino acids. V lost 5 bases and J 4 bases, leaving 15 bases between the germline ends. CDR1 and CDR2 from the germline V gene are KGHSH and LQKENI. CDR3 DNA sequence: TGTGCCAGCTCAACCGAGGGTAGGGATAATCAGCCCCAGCATTTT. Protein: CASSTEGRDNQPQHF.

The rearrangement joins TRBV2 to TRBJ1-2, with 8 bases lining up with TRBD1. Germline CDR1 is SNHLY and CDR2 is FYNNEI. The CDR3 has 12 residues. The J segment lost 8 bases and the V segment lost 4 bases, leaving 3 bases of the junction unmatched. As DNA, the CDR3 is TGTGCCAGCAGTGGACAGGGGAGCGGCTACACCTTC. Translation: CASSGQGSGYTF. Full variable domain (rest looked up from reference TRBV2 and TRBJ1-2): EPEVTQTPSHQVTQMGQEVILRCVPISNHLYFYWYRQILGQKVEFLVSFYNNEISEKSEIFDDQFSVERPDGSNFTLKIRSTKLEDSAMYFCASSGQGSGYTFGSGTRLTVV.

V is TRBV29-1 and J is TRBJ1-1, with 8 bases lining up with TRBD1. V shed 1 base and J 5 bases; nucleotides not matched to a gene: 0. Germline V CDR1 and CDR2: SQVTM, ANQGSEA. The CDR3 is 12 residues long. DNA of the CDR3: TGCAGCGTTGAAGGACAGGGGACTGAAGCTTTCTTT. Its protein product is CSVEGQGTEAFF.